Below, 17 T cell receptor beta chains from the same sample are listed, as sequenced in a study of cytomegalovirus exposure and HLA in healthy donors. The PCR made use of 60 Vbeta and 13 Jbeta primers. The repertoire was sequenced with immunoSEQ multiplex PCR; TCRdb's copy has only in-frame clones and lacks some. This table holds 100,000 to 150,000 clones, 80% found once. The sequencing sample was made of PBMCs. All receptors derive from a woman in her 40s in good health and CMV-seronegative.

This clone was detected only once. The chain couples TRBV7-2 to TRBJ1-5; D uncertain. This CDR3 has 14 residues. V was trimmed by 2 bases and J by 0 bases, leaving 5 bases between them. The germline V gene encodes CDR1 SGHTA and CDR2 FQGNSA. The chain's CDR3 is CASSLPYSNQPQHF. The DNA of the CDR3 is TGTGCCAGCAGCTTACCGTATAGCAATCAGCCCCAGCATTTT. The variable domain in full, completed from reference TRBV7-2 and TRBJ1-5, reads GAGVSQSPSNKVTEKGKDVELRCDPISGHTALYWYRQSLGQGLEFLIYFQGNSAPDKSGLPSDRFSAERTGGSVSTLTIQRTQQEDSAVYLCASSLPYSNQPQHFGDGTRLSIL.

The chain joins TRBV5-1 to TRBJ2-2; D possibly corresponds to TRBD1 (5 bases). Deletions cut 4 bases from V and 5 bases from J, with 12 bases between. The CDR3 length is 14 residues. Germline values: CDR1 SGHRS, CDR2 YFSETQ. The CDR3 here is CASSPQTETGELFF. The CDR3, as DNA: TGCGCCAGCAGCCCCCAGACAGAAACCGGGGAGCTGTTTTTT. Combining the CDR3 with reference TRBV5-1 and TRBJ2-2 gives the whole variable domain KAGVTQTPRYLIKTRGQQVTLSCSPISGHRSVSWYQQTPGQGLQFLFEYFSETQRNKGNFPGRFSGRQFSNSRSEMNVSTLELGDSALYLCASSPQTETGELFFGEGSRLTVL.

This clone was counted a few times. The chain joins TRBV7-2 to TRBJ2-7; D is undetermined. Germline CDR1 reads SGHTA; CDR2 reads FQGNSA. V was trimmed by 0 bases and J by 3 bases, leaving 6 bases between them. The CDR3 runs to 13 residues. CDR3 in DNA: TGTGCCAGCAGCTTAGCGAGATACTACGAGCAGTACTTC. Encoded protein: CASSLARYYEQYF.

The chain employs TRBV4-3 and TRBJ1-6; TRBD1 aligns across 8 bases. Germline trimming cut 4 bases from V and 8 bases from J; bases unmatched to any gene: 7. The CDR3 contains 15 residues. Germline V gives CDR1 LGHNA, CDR2 YSLEER. This CDR3 reads CASSPRGLGDSPLHF. CDR3 bases: TGCGCCAGCAGCCCCAGGGGGCTTGGGGATTCACCCCTCCACTTT.

The V call is TRBV28, the J call TRBJ1-2, with 7 bases aligning to TRBD1. Germline V gene data show CDR1 as MDHEN and CDR2 as SYDVKM. J was trimmed by 7 bases and V by 1 base; bases with no gene match: 6. This CDR3 has 14 amino acids. CDR3 sequence (DNA): TGTGCCAGCAGTTTATTGGGACAGTCTAGTGGCTACACCTTC. Its translation: CASSLLGQSSGYTF.

The rearrangement uses TRBV19 and TRBJ2-2, with TRBD2 matching 8 bases. CDR1 LNHDA and CDR2 SQIVND come from the germline V gene (reference sequence). V dropped 3 bases and J dropped 7; count of bases not matched to a gene: 7. This CDR3 region has 15 residues. CDR3 in DNA: TGTGCCAGTAGTATGTCGGGGGGGCCCTTCGGGGAGCTGTTTTTT. As protein: CASSMSGGPFGELFF.

The chain couples TRBV7-2 to TRBJ2-5, with D possibly TRBD2 on 5 matching bases. Trimming cost V 7 bases and J 1 base, with 10 bases left between them. Germline CDR1 SGHTA, CDR2 FQGNSA. CDR3 length: 13 residues. The CDR3 DNA sequence: TGTGCCAGCAACAGACTAATCCAAGAGACCCAGTACTTC. Its protein product is CASNRLIQETQYF. The whole variable domain, remainder taken from reference TRBV7-2 and TRBJ2-5, is GAGVSQSPSNKVTEKGKDVELRCDPISGHTALYWYRQSLGQGLEFLIYFQGNSAPDKSGLPSDRFSAERTGGSVSTLTIQRTQQEDSAVYLCASNRLIQETQYFGPGTRLLVL.

CDR3 in amino acids: CASSPSTMFRAKNIQYF. DNA for the CDR3: TGTGCCAGTAGTCCTTCTACGATGTTTCGAGCCAAAAACATTCAGTACTTC. V is TRBV19 and J is TRBJ2-4, with D hard to call. The CDR3 has 17 residues. V lost 5 bases to trimming and J lost 0 bases, with 17 bases between them. Germline V gene sequence: CDR1 LNHDA, CDR2 SQIVND (reference sequence).

Here the CDR3 reads CASSLAPGQAYEQYF. The CDR3 coding sequence is TGCGCCAGCAGCTTGGCCCCGGGACAAGCCTACGAGCAGTACTTC. The chain joins TRBV5-1 to TRBJ2-7, with D tentatively TRBD1 (6 bases). This CDR3 has 15 amino acids. CDR1 is SGHRS and CDR2 is YFSETQ in the germline V gene. Trimming took off 0 bases at V and 2 bases at J, with 12 bases between the two ends.

The DNA for the CDR3 is TGCAGCGTTGTACCAGCGGGGGGCTTAGAGCAGTACTTC. Its protein product is CSVVPAGGLEQYF. The chain is built from TRBV29-1 and TRBJ2-7; 9 positions match TRBD2. The germline V gene has CDR1 SQVTM and CDR2 ANQGSEA. This CDR3 has 13 amino acids. J was trimmed by 7 bases and V by 4 bases; bases with no gene match: 8.

The chain couples TRBV4-3 to TRBJ2-3; D is possibly TRBD2 (6 bases). The germline V gene encodes CDR1 LGHNA and CDR2 YSLEER. V was trimmed by 4 bases and J by 9 bases, leaving 17 bases between them. CDR3 length equals 14 residues. CDR3 residues: CASSPSWTGGTQYF. The CDR3 nucleotides read TGCGCCAGCAGCCCCTCCTGGACTGGGGGGACGCAGTATTTT.

The chain recombines TRBV27 with TRBJ2-3; 11 bases are a match to TRBD2. The CDR3 covers 16 residues. Germline values: CDR1 MNHEY, CDR2 SMNVEV (reference sequence). With V trimmed by 6 bases and J by 5 bases, 10 bases remained unmatched. The CDR3 nucleotides are TGTGCCAGCAGCTCGCTGGCTAGCGGGAGGCGAGATACGCAGTATTTT. Translated, it gives CASSSLASGRRDTQYF.

The chain has TRBV29-1 and TRBJ2-7; TRBD2 might be the D (5 bases). Trimming took 5 bases from V and 3 from J, leaving 8 bases between them. CDR3 length: 11 amino acids. From germline, CDR1 is SQVTM and CDR2 ANQGSEA. In DNA form, the CDR3 reads TGCAGCGTTATGGGGAGCTACGAGCAGTACTTC. It translates to CSVMGSYEQYF.

A remark on this clone: At one end the junction does not follow the germline gene, possibly because of a read error. The chain couples TRBV7-9 to TRBJ1-2; 8 bases match TRBD1. The CDR3 contains 12 residues. Germline loops: CDR1 SEHNR, CDR2 FQNEAQ (reference sequence). CDR3 protein: CSSSFQGAGYTF. The CDR3 nucleotides read TGTTCCAGCAGCTTTCAGGGGGCGGGCTACACCTTC.

The chain joins TRBV19 to TRBJ2-2, with a weak D call TRBD1 (5 bases). Deletions cut 5 bases from V and 1 base from J, with 11 bases between. The germline V gene encodes CDR1 LNHDA and CDR2 SQIVND (reference sequence). The CDR3 has 15 amino acids. CDR3 amino acids: CASSWGRLNTGELFF. Here the CDR3 DNA reads TGTGCCAGTAGTTGGGGCAGACTGAACACCGGGGAGCTGTTTTTT.

This chain joins TRBV28 and TRBJ2-6; 8 bases line up with TRBD2. Germline V gene lookup returns CDR1 MDHEN and CDR2 SYDVKM. The CDR3 consists of 18 residues. Losses at the gene ends were 10 bases for V and 0 bases for J; bases not matched to a gene: 14. CDR3 residues: CATLRGGYHYSGANVLTF. DNA of the CDR3: TGTGCCACCCTCCGGGGGGGTTACCACTACTCTGGGGCCAACGTCCTGACTTTC.

Turning to this clone: Compared with germline, one end of the junction differs, possibly owing to a read error. The chain uses TRBV12-5 and TRBJ1-3, with 8 bases aligning to TRBD1. The CDR3 sequence is 15 residues long. The germline V gene encodes CDR1 LGHNT and CDR2 FRNRAP. The CDR3 DNA sequence: TGTGCTAGTGGTCCAGGGGGCAGCTCTGGAAACACCATACATTTT. Translated: CASGPGGSSGNTIHF.